A single sample gave rise to the 23 T cell receptor beta chains below, sequenced in a study of blood T cell repertoires in COVID-19. TCRdb keeps only in-frame clones here, not all; method: immunoSEQ multiplex PCR. Of approximately 120,000 clones detected, approximately 90% appear once; the ten largest clones hold 1% to 1.4%. The source material was peripheral blood. The source is a human donor in a cohort sampled during active COVID-19.

This chain uses TRBV15 with TRBJ1-3, with D uncertain. CDR3 size: 16 residues. In germline, CDR1 is LNHNV, CDR2 YYDKDF (reference sequence). V was cut by 0 bases and J by 2 bases, with 11 bases left in between. The CDR3 nucleotides are TGTGCCACCAGCAGAGATAGAACAACTACTGGAAACACCATATATTTT. Its protein product is CATSRDRTTTGNTIYF.

The V call is TRBV9, the J call TRBJ1-6, with 8 bases aligning to TRBD1. V was pared by 3 bases and J by 3 bases, with 5 bases of the junction left unmatched. This CDR3 is 16 amino acids long. In germline, CDR1 is SGDLS, CDR2 YYNGEE. The CDR3 protein is CASSGHDRGYNSPLHF. For the CDR3, the DNA is TGTGCCAGCAGCGGCCATGACAGGGGCTATAATTCACCCCTCCACTTT.

This chain links TRBV21-1 with TRBJ1-5; TRBD1 reflects the table's D call only, with no check against the DNA. TRBV21-1 is deemed a pseudogene. The CDR3 runs 16 residues. The CDR3 DNA sequence: TGTGCCAGCAGCCTGACAGGGTTTGAGGGCAATCAGCCCCAGCATTTT. It translates to CASSLTGFEGNQPQHF.

This chain connects TRBV7-8 to TRBJ2-7; no definite D call. Trimming cost V 1 base and J 3 bases, with 10 bases left between them. The CDR3 loop spans 14 amino acids. Germline loops: CDR1 SGHVS, CDR2 FQNEAQ. The CDR3 DNA follows: TGTGCCAGCAGCTTAGATGGGCGAGACTACGAGCAGTACTTC. Protein: CASSLDGRDYEQYF.

Comments on this clone: The germline gene is not matched at one end of the junction; a read error may be the cause. The chain employs TRBV7-4 and TRBJ1-5, with D possibly matching TRBD1 (5 bases). Germline CDR1 and CDR2: SGHVT and SQSDAQ. The CDR3 consists of 14 residues. As DNA, the CDR3 is TGCCTGCAGCGGGGGGAGTATAGCAATCAGCCCCAGCATTTT. Translation gives CLQRGEYSNQPQHF.

V and J are TRBV7-2 and TRBJ1-4, with D unresolved. V dropped 4 bases and J dropped 10 bases, with 19 bases sitting between them. The CDR3 loop spans 15 amino acids. CDR1 and CDR2 (germline): SGHTA, FQGNSA. This CDR3 reads CASSSSRALGGKLFF. The CDR3 DNA reads TGTGCCAGCAGCTCTAGTCGGGCCTTAGGAGGAAAACTGTTTTTT.

The V and J genes are TRBV9 and TRBJ2-1; 9 nucleotides agree with TRBD2. Per germline, CDR1 SGDLS and CDR2 YYNGEE. J lost 8 bases, V lost 0 bases, and 15 bases had no gene match. The CDR3 extends over 18 amino acids. The CDR3 sequence: CASSVAVGGRASADEQFF. The CDR3, as DNA: TGTGCCAGCAGCGTAGCCGTAGGCGGGAGGGCGTCTGCGGATGAGCAGTTCTTC. The full variable domain, completed using reference TRBV9 and TRBJ2-1, is DSGVTQTPKHLITATGQRVTLRCSPRSGDLSVYWYQQSLDQGLQFLIQYYNGEERAKGNILERFSAQQFPDLHSELNLSSLELGDSALYFCASSVAVGGRASADEQFFGPGTRLTVL.

This chain links TRBV7-9 with TRBJ2-5, with D uncertain. This CDR3 spans 15 amino acids. Germline CDR1 SEHNR, CDR2 FQNEAQ (reference sequence). Trimming removed 5 bases from V and 5 bases from J, with 18 bases in between. The CDR3 DNA reads TGTGCCAGCAGCGTTAGTGAAGCGAGTCGGGAGACCCAGTACTTC. Its protein is CASSVSEASRETQYF.

This chain links TRBV11-2 with TRBJ2-3, with 9 bases that match TRBD2. The CDR3 length is 17 residues. The V gene end was trimmed by 0 bases and the J gene end by 4 bases; junction bases not matched to a gene: 8. The germline gives CDR1 SGHAT, CDR2 FQNNGV. The CDR3 here is CASSLDQGRGGPDTQYF. The CDR3 nucleotides are TGTGCCAGCAGCTTAGATCAAGGGCGGGGGGGGCCAGATACGCAGTATTTT.

The chain couples TRBV7-2 to TRBJ1-5; 9 positions agree with TRBD1. CDR1 and CDR2 from the germline V gene are SGHTA and FQGNSA. The V segment lost 5 bases and the J segment 6 bases; nucleotides outside the gene matches: 8. This CDR3 region has 15 residues. The chain's CDR3 is CASSLGTGNVQPQHF. The CDR3 DNA follows: TGTGCCAGCAGCCTTGGGACAGGGAATGTTCAGCCCCAGCATTTT.

V usage is TRBV7-2 and J usage is TRBJ1-1, with 7 bases lining up with TRBD1. Germline V CDR1 and CDR2: SGHTA, FQGNSA. The CDR3 spans 14 residues. With 3 bases clipped from V and 5 bases from J, the junction kept 6 bases outside the gene matches. The CDR3 is CASSFSRGQTEAFF. The CDR3 DNA is TGTGCCAGCAGCTTTTCTAGGGGGCAGACTGAAGCTTTCTTT.

The chain uses TRBV5-4 and TRBJ2-3, with 8 bases that match TRBD1. CDR3 length equals 14 residues. Germline CDR1 and CDR2: SGHNT and YYREEE (reference sequence). V was clipped by 5 bases and J by 2 bases; unmatched bases: 4. The chain's CDR3 is CASRPDRATDTQYF. The DNA for the CDR3 is TGTGCCAGCAGACCGGACAGGGCCACAGATACGCAGTATTTT.

The chain combines TRBV7-9 with TRBJ2-3; 7 nucleotides line up with TRBD2. V shed 3 bases and J 5 bases; nucleotides not matched to a gene: 8. CDR3 length: 15 residues. Germline V gene data show CDR1 as SEHNR and CDR2 as FQNEAQ (reference sequence). CDR3 DNA: TGTGCCAGCAGCTTTTGGCGGGAGAAACTAGATACGCAGTATTTT. This translates into CASSFWREKLDTQYF.

The gene calls are TRBV11-2 and TRBJ2-3; 7 positions match TRBD2. The J segment lost 4 bases and the V segment lost 5 bases, leaving 12 bases of the junction unmatched. The germline CDR1 and CDR2 sequences are SGHAT and FQNNGV. The CDR3 covers 16 residues. The CDR3 DNA reads TGTGCCAGCAGCCGCCCTATGCGGGAGAGGGCAGATACGCAGTATTTT. Translated, it gives CASSRPMRERADTQYF.

Worth noting for this clone: This sample also contains other DNA sequences that code for the same CDR3. V usage is TRBV2 and J usage is TRBJ2-2, with D perhaps TRBD1 (5 bases). The CDR3 is made up of 12 amino acids. Germline V gene sequence: CDR1 SNHLY, CDR2 FYNNEI. Trimming left V 4 bases short and J 8 bases short, with 8 bases between. This chain's CDR3 is CASSVGLGELFF. The CDR3 DNA reads as TGTGCCAGCAGTGTGGGGCTAGGGGAGCTGTTTTTT.

A few counts support this clone. The chain links TRBV4-1 to TRBJ2-6; TRBD1 matches 7 bases. V was pared by 0 bases and J by 4 bases, with 0 bases of the junction left unmatched. In germline, CDR1 is MGHRA, CDR2 YSYEKL. CDR3 length: 15 amino acids. In DNA form, the CDR3 reads TGCGCCAGCAGCCAAGACAGGGGGGGGGCCAACGTCCTGACTTTC. As protein: CASSQDRGGANVLTF.

The V and J genes are TRBV5-5 and TRBJ1-6; D is unclear. The germline gives CDR1 SGHKS, CDR2 YYEKEE (reference sequence). The CDR3 spans 18 residues. V dropped 2 bases and J dropped 0 bases, with 15 bases sitting between them. As DNA, the CDR3 is TGTGCCAGCAGCTTTGGTGAACCATCGAGCTCCTATAATTCACCCCTCCACTTT. It codes for CASSFGEPSSSYNSPLHF. Full variable domain (rest looked up from reference TRBV5-5 and TRBJ1-6): DAGVTQSPTHLIKTRGQQVTLRCSPISGHKSVSWYQQVLGQGPQFIFQYYEKEERGRGNFPDRFSARQFPNYSSELNVNALLLGDSALYLCASSFGEPSSSYNSPLHFGNGTRLTVT.

The J gene is TRBJ2-7, the V gene TRBV5-6, with 9 positions matching TRBD1. Trimming at V came to 5 bases and at J to 7 bases, leaving 13 bases not matched to a gene. CDR1 is SGHDT, CDR2 YYEEEE, per germline. This CDR3 region has 15 residues. The CDR3 DNA follows: TGTGCCAGCAGGCGGGACAGGGAGAGGTTTGCTGAGCAGTACTTC. It is translated as CASRRDRERFAEQYF.

This chain links TRBV7-9 with TRBJ2-7; perhaps TRBD1 as D (6 bases). CDR1 is SEHNR, CDR2 FQNEAQ, per germline (reference sequence). The V gene lost 6 bases and the J gene lost 2 bases, with 26 bases spanning the gap. The CDR3 loop spans 18 amino acids. CDR3 residues: CASSFFWDTKKGAYEQYF. For the CDR3, the DNA is TGTGCCAGCAGTTTTTTTTGGGACACTAAAAAGGGGGCCTACGAGCAGTACTTC.

This chain uses TRBV24-1 with TRBJ2-2; tentatively, D is TRBD1 (5 bases). The CDR3 covers 17 residues. Per the germline V gene, CDR1 is KGHDR and CDR2 is SFDVKD. V lost 1 base to trimming and J lost 4 bases, with 15 bases between them. CDR3 sequence reads: CATSDLGRDGFTGELFF. CDR3 coding DNA: TGTGCCACCAGTGATTTAGGCAGGGATGGTTTCACCGGGGAGCTGTTTTTT.

The chain couples TRBV14 to TRBJ2-7, with 9 bases aligning to TRBD1. V lost 5 bases to trimming and J lost 3 bases; unmatched junction nucleotides: 8. CDR1 is SGHDN, CDR2 FVKESK, per germline. This CDR3 is built from 15 residues. CDR3 nucleotides: TGTGCCAGCAGCAAACCGGGACAGGGCTACTACGAGCAGTACTTC. Translating gives CASSKPGQGYYEQYF. Full variable domain (remainder filled in from reference TRBV14 and TRBJ2-7): EAGVTQFPSHSVIEKGQTVTLRCDPISGHDNLYWYRRVMGKEIKFLLHFVKESKQDESGMPNNRFLAERTGGTYSTLKVQPAELEDSGVYFCASSKPGQGYYEQYFGPGTRLTVT.

V is TRBV7-2 and J is TRBJ2-1; 8 nucleotides match TRBD2. CDR1 SGHTA and CDR2 FQGNSA come from the germline V gene. This CDR3 region has 17 residues. The V gene end was trimmed by 6 bases and the J gene end by 5 bases; junction bases not matched to a gene: 15. This CDR3 reads CASSQTPPGLVNNEQFF. CDR3 DNA: TGTGCCAGCAGTCAGACGCCACCGGGACTAGTGAACAATGAGCAGTTCTTC.

The rearrangement links TRBV4-1 to TRBJ1-2; 11 bases are shared with TRBD1. CDR1 and CDR2 (germline): MGHRA, YSYEKL. Unmatched junction bases numbered 1, after V lost 3 bases and J lost 4 bases. The CDR3 covers 14 residues. Written as DNA, the CDR3 is TGCGCCAGCAGCCATGGACAGGGGGCCTATGGCTACACCTTC. It is translated as CASSHGQGAYGYTF.